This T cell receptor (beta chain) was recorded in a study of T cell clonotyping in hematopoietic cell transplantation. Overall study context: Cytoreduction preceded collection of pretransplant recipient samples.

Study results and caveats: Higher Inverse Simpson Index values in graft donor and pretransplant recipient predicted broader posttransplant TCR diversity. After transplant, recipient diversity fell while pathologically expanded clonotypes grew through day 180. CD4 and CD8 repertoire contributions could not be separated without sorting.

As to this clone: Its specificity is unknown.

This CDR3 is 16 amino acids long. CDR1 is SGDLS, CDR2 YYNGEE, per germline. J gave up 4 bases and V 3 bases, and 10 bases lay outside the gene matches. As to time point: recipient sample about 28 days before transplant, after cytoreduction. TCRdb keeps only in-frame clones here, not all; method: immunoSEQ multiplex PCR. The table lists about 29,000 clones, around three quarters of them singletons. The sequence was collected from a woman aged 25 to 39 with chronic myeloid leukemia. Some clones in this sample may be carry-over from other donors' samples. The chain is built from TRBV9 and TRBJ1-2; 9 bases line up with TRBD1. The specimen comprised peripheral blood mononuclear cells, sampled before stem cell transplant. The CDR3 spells CASSARTGQGSYGYTF. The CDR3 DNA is TGTGCCAGCAGCGCAAGAACCGGACAGGGGTCCTATGGCTACACCTTC.